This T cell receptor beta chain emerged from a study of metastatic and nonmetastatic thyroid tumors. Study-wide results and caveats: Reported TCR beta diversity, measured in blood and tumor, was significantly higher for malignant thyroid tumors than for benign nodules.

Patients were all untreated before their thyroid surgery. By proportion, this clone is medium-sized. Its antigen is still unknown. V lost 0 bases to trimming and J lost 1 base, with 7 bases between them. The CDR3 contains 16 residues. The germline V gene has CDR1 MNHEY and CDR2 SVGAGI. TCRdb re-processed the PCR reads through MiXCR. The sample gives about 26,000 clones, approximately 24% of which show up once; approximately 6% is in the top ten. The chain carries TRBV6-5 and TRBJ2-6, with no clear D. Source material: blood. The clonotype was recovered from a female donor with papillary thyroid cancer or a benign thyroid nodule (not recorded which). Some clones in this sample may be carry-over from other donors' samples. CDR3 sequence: CASSYSPQSGANVLTF. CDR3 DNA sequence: TGTGCCAGCAGTTACTCGCCACAGTCTGGGGCCAACGTCCTGACTTTC.